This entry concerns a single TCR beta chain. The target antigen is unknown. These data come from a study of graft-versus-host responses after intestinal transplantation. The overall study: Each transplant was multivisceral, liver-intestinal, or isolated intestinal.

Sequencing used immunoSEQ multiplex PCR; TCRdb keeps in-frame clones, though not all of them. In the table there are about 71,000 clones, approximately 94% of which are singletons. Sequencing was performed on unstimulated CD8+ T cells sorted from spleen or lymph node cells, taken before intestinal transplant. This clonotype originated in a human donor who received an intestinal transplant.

CDR3 loop: CASSPGSNQPQHF. CDR3 coding DNA: TGTGCCAGCAGCCCTGGATCAAATCAGCCCCAGCATTTT. The chain couples TRBV13 to TRBJ1-5, with D unresolved. In germline, CDR1 is PRHDT, CDR2 FYEKMQ (reference sequence). V was pared by 5 bases and J by 4 bases, with 9 bases between. The CDR3 length is 13 residues.